Following are 22 T cell receptor beta chains from one sample sequenced in a study of T cell repertoires in MIS-A myocarditis. TCRdb's copy holds only in-frame clones and misses some; the assay was immunoSEQ multiplex PCR. The table records around 10,000 clones, around 89% of them present only once. The sample was thoracic lymph node tissue obtained at autopsy. The receptors here all came from a man between 18 and 35 years old with fulminant myocarditis from multisystem inflammatory syndrome in adults (MIS-A) after COVID-19.

This clone has a single count. The chain employs TRBV6-5 and TRBJ2-3; D possibly corresponds to TRBD2 (5 bases). The CDR3 is made up of 16 amino acids. The ends were cut back, 0 bases at V and 6 bases at J, with 16 bases in the middle. Looked up from germline, CDR1 is MNHEY and CDR2 is SVGAGI. The DNA for the CDR3 is TGTGCCAGCAGTTACTCCCCGGTCGGGGAAGGGGATACGCAGTATTTT. It is translated as CASSYSPVGEGDTQYF.

This chain uses TRBV4-3 with TRBJ1-6; D perhaps matches TRBD1 (5 bases). This CDR3 is built from 17 residues. CDR1 and CDR2 from the germline V gene are LGHNA and YSLEER. V dropped 1 base and J dropped 3 bases, with 13 bases sitting between them. The CDR3 sequence is CASSQGFSGGYNSPLHF. CDR3 bases: TGCGCCAGCAGCCAAGGCTTCTCGGGGGGCTATAATTCACCCCTCCACTTT.

V and J are TRBV9 and TRBJ1-1; no firm D call. CDR1 SGDLS and CDR2 YYNGEE come from the germline V gene. V lost 4 bases and J lost 1, with 8 bases in between. The CDR3 extends over 13 amino acids. The CDR3 here is CASSPPTNTEAFF. Written as DNA, the CDR3 is TGTGCCAGCAGCCCACCGACGAACACTGAAGCTTTCTTT.

The rearrangement uses TRBV20-1 and TRBJ2-7; no reliable D call. The V end was cut by 1 base, the J end by 9 bases, with 10 bases between. In germline, CDR1 is DFQATT, CDR2 SNEGSKA (reference sequence). CDR3 length equals 11 residues. The CDR3 spells CSARVAQLQYF. CDR3 nucleotide sequence: TGCAGTGCTAGAGTTGCACAGCTGCAGTACTTC.

The chain uses TRBV2 and TRBJ2-1; D ambiguous. Trimming removed 8 bases at V and 9 bases at J, with 11 bases between. The CDR3 is 11 amino acids. Germline V gene data show CDR1 as SNHLY and CDR2 as FYNNEI. The DNA of the CDR3 is TGTGCCAGCGGCGTATACCGTGAGCAGTTCTTC. It encodes CASGVYREQFF.

The rearrangement uses TRBV5-1 and TRBJ2-2, with TRBD2 matching over 10 bases. CDR3 length: 16 residues. Trimming cost V 1 base and J 1 base; bases outside gene matches: 1. Germline V gene lookup returns CDR1 SGHRS and CDR2 YFSETQ. CDR3 sequence: CASSLRLAGNTGELFF. The DNA for the CDR3 is TGCGCCAGCAGCTTGCGACTAGCGGGGAACACCGGGGAGCTGTTTTTT.

The J gene is TRBJ2-7, the V gene TRBV28; 7 nucleotides agree with TRBD2. Trimming at V came to 9 bases and at J to 2 bases, leaving 16 bases not matched to a gene. Germline-derived CDR1 and CDR2 are MDHEN and SYDVKM. The CDR3 extends over 16 amino acids. CDR3 nucleotide sequence: TGTGCCAGTAAAGTCGGGGGGTCCAGACCAACCTACGAGCAGTACTTC. Protein: CASKVGGSRPTYEQYF. The entire variable domain, with the rest obtained from reference TRBV28 and TRBJ2-7, is as follows: DVKVTQSSRYLVKRTGEKVFLECVQDMDHENMFWYRQDPGLGLRLIYFSYDVKMKEKGDIPEGYSVSREKKERFSLILESASTNQTSMYLCASKVGGSRPTYEQYFGPGTRLTVT.

The chain links TRBV12-1 to TRBJ2-7; TRBD2 is the table's D call and was not checked against the DNA. TRBV12-1 is marked as a pseudogene. The CDR3 consists of 15 residues. The CDR3 nucleotides read TGTGCCCGAACCCGGACTAGCGGGAGAAGATACGAGCAGTACTTC. Translating gives CARTRTSGRRYEQYF.

The genes are TRBV28 and TRBJ2-4; D could derive from TRBD1 or TRBD2 (6 bases each). The CDR3 is made up of 17 amino acids. Looked up from germline, CDR1 is MDHEN and CDR2 is SYDVKM. With 5 bases removed from V and 1 base from J, the gap between germline ends came to 18 bases. This CDR3 is CASSPTGAGPAKNIQYF. For the CDR3, the DNA is TGTGCCAGCAGTCCAACGGGGGCCGGCCCGGCCAAAAACATTCAGTACTTC.

The genes are TRBV4-1 and TRBJ1-6; D remains unclear. V was trimmed by 1 base and J by 0 bases, leaving 16 bases between them. The CDR3 extends over 19 amino acids. Germline lookup yields CDR1 MGHRA and CDR2 YSYEKL. CDR3 sequence (DNA): TGCGCCAGCAGCCAAGGTGGCGACTCGACCTTCTCCTATAATTCACCCCTCCACTTT. Its translation is CASSQGGDSTFSYNSPLHF.

The CDR3 DNA follows: TGTGCCAGCAGTGAATCCGTGGAGGGGTACGGCACTGAAGCTTTCTTT. Amino acids: CASSESVEGYGTEAFF. V gene TRBV6-1 combines with J gene TRBJ1-1, with a weak D call TRBD1 (5 bases). Germline V gene lookup returns CDR1 MNHNS and CDR2 SASEGT. The V gene lost 2 bases and the J gene lost 4 bases, with 17 bases spanning the gap. The CDR3 has 16 residues.

The CDR3 reads CASSQELTGVHSPLHF. Written as DNA, the CDR3 is TGCGCCAGCAGCCAAGAACTGACAGGGGTACATTCACCCCTCCACTTT. J is TRBJ1-6 and V is TRBV4-3; 8 nucleotides agree with TRBD1. The CDR3 consists of 16 residues. Losses at the gene ends were 0 bases for V and 8 bases for J; bases not matched to a gene: 6. The germline gives CDR1 LGHNA, CDR2 YSLEER.

The J gene is TRBJ2-7, the V gene TRBV28; D is unresolved. CDR1 is MDHEN, CDR2 SYDVKM, per germline. The germline V and J ends were trimmed by 7 bases and 3 bases, with 13 bases remaining between them. The CDR3 extends over 13 amino acids. The CDR3 here is CASMVGSNYEQYF. For the CDR3, the DNA is TGTGCCAGCATGGTGGGGTCGAACTACGAGCAGTACTTC.

The chain is built from TRBV29-1 and TRBJ1-2, with D possibly TRBD1 on 5 matching bases. Germline lookup yields CDR1 SQVTM and CDR2 ANQGSEA. Trimming stripped 6 bases from V and 7 bases from J, with 12 bases between. The CDR3 contains 11 residues. The CDR3, as DNA: TGCAGCGTCGGGACGCGGAGTGGCTACACCTTC. Its translation: CSVGTRSGYTF.

V is TRBV27 and J is TRBJ1-2, with unresolved D. The germline CDR1 and CDR2 sequences are MNHEY and SMNVEV (reference sequence). The germline V and J ends were trimmed by 1 base and 6 bases, with 6 bases remaining between them. This CDR3 is built from 12 residues. CDR3 nucleotide sequence: TGTGCCAGCAGTTTATGGTGGGATGGCTACACCTTC. Encoded protein: CASSLWWDGYTF.

This chain joins TRBV7-2 and TRBJ1-2; 8 positions match TRBD1. This CDR3 region has 16 residues. V shed 5 bases, J shed 7 bases, and the junction held 15 bases outside the gene matches. Germline CDR1 SGHTA, CDR2 FQGNSA. The CDR3 spells CASSPQTGQGRSGYTF. In DNA, the CDR3 is TGTGCCAGCAGCCCCCAAACCGGACAGGGCCGAAGTGGCTACACCTTC.

The chain links TRBV28 to TRBJ1-1, with D perhaps TRBD1 (6 bases). Trimming cost V 2 bases and J 0 bases, with 10 bases left between them. The germline V gene has CDR1 MDHEN and CDR2 SYDVKM. The CDR3 totals 15 residues. This CDR3 is CASSLAGALNTEAFF. The DNA for the CDR3 is TGTGCCAGCAGTTTAGCGGGGGCGTTGAACACTGAAGCTTTCTTT.

This clone was observed once. V and J are TRBV29-1 and TRBJ2-2; D may correspond to TRBD1 or TRBD2 (5 bases each). V lost 5 bases and J lost 5, with 12 bases in between. Germline V CDR1 and CDR2: SQVTM, ANQGSEA. This CDR3 has 13 residues. In nucleotides, the CDR3 is TGCAGCGTTTACACGGGGCCGACCGGGGAGCTGTTTTTT. Its protein is CSVYTGPTGELFF.

The DNA of the CDR3 is TGTGCCAGCAGCTTGACCGGGACAGGGTGGGGGACGAGATCCAACACCATATATTTT. It specifies CASSLTGTGWGTRSNTIYF. The J gene is TRBJ1-3, the V gene TRBV5-4; 9 nucleotides match TRBD1. The J segment lost 7 bases and the V segment lost 1 base, leaving 18 bases of the junction unmatched. The CDR3 covers 19 residues. Germline CDR1 reads SGHNT; CDR2 reads YYREEE (reference sequence).

The rearrangement links TRBV28 to TRBJ2-3; 7 nucleotides align to TRBD2. V was pared by 11 bases and J by 3 bases, with 14 bases of the junction left unmatched. Germline V lookup: CDR1 MDHEN, CDR2 SYDVKM. This CDR3 spans 15 amino acids. The CDR3 sequence: CAQLIFGEGTDTQYF. CDR3 in DNA: TGTGCCCAACTGATTTTCGGGGAGGGGACAGATACGCAGTATTTT.

The J gene is TRBJ2-2, the V gene TRBV9; 14 nucleotides line up with TRBD2. V was pared by 4 bases and J by 8 bases, with 10 bases of the junction left unmatched. The length of the CDR3 is 17 residues. The germline V gene encodes CDR1 SGDLS and CDR2 YYNGEE. CDR3 in DNA: TGTGCCAGCAGCCCCCAGACTAGCGGGAGGGCGGCAGGGGAGCTGTTTTTT. It is translated as CASSPQTSGRAAGELFF.

The gene calls are TRBV9 and TRBJ1-2; 7 bases are a match to TRBD1. CDR1 and CDR2 from the germline V gene are SGDLS and YYNGEE. CDR3 size: 17 residues. The trim removed 3 bases at V and 8 bases at J, leaving 19 bases unmatched. The CDR3 is CASSAGTALFGSRGYTF. The CDR3 region has the DNA TGTGCCAGCAGCGCAGGGACAGCCCTTTTTGGATCTAGGGGCTACACCTTC.